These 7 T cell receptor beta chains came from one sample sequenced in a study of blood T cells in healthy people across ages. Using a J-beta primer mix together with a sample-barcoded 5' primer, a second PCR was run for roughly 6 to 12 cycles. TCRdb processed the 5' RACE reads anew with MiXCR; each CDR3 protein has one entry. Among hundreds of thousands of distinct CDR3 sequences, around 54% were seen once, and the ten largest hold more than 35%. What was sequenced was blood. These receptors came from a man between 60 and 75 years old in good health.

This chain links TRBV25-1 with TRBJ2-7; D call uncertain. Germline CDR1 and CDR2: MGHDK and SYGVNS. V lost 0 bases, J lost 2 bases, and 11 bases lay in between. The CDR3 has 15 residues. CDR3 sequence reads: CASSEYSGPPYEQYF. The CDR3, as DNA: TGTGCCAGCAGTGAATATTCCGGTCCTCCCTACGAGCAGTACTTC.

The CDR3 DNA reads TGTGCCACCAAGGGGTTGACAGGGGTGGATTCCTACAATGAGCAGTTCTTC. Translated: CATKGLTGVDSYNEQFF. The V gene is TRBV10-3, the J gene TRBJ2-1, with 8 positions matching TRBD1. From germline, CDR1 is ENHRY and CDR2 SYGVKD. The CDR3 is 17 residues long. J lost 1 base, V lost 10 bases, and 15 bases had no gene match.

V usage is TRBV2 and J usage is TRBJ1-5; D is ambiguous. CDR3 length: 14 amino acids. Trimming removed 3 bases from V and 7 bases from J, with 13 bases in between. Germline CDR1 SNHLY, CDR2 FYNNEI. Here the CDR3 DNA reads TGTGCCAGCAGTGATACGGCCATGAGACAGCCCCAGCATTTT. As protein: CASSDTAMRQPQHF.

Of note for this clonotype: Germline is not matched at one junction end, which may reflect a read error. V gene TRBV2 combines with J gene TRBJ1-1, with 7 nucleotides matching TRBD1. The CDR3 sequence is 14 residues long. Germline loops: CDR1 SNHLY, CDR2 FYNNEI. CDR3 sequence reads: CASTPDREDTGAFF. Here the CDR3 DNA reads TGTGCCAGCACCCCCGACAGGGAGGACACTGGAGCTTTCTTT.

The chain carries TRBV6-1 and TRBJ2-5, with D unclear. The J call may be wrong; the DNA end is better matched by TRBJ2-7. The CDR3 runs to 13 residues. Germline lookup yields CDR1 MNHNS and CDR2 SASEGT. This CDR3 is CASSRTSPYEQYF. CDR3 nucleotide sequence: TGTGCCAGCAGTCGCACTTCTCCCTACGAGCAGTACTTC.

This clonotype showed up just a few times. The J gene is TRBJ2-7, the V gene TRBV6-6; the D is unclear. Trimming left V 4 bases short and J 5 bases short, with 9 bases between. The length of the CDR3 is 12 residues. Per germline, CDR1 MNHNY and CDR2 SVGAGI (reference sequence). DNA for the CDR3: TGTGCCAGCAGTTGGGGAAGGGACGAGCAGTACTTC. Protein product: CASSWGRDEQYF.

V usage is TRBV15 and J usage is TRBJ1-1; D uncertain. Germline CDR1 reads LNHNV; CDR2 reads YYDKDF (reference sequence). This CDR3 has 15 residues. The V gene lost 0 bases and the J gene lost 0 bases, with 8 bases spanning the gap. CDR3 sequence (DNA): TGTGCCACCAGCAGAGAGGGTCACATGAACACTGAAGCTTTCTTT. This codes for CATSREGHMNTEAFF.